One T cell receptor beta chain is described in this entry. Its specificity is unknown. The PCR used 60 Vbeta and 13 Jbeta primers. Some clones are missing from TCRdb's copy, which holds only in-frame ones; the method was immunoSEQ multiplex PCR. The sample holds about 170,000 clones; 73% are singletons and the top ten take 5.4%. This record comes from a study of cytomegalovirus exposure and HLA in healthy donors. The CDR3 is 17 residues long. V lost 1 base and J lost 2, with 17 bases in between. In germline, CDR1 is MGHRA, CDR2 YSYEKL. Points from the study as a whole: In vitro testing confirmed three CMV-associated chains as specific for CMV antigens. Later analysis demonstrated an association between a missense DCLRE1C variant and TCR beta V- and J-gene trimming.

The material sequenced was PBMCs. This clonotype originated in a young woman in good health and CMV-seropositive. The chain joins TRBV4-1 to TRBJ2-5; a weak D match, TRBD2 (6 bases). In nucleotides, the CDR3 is TGCGCCAGCAGCCAAGTCTCCGGCGGGATGGGACAAGAGACCCAGTACTTC. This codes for CASSQVSGGMGQETQYF.